What follows are 24 T cell receptor beta chains derived from one specimen sequenced in a study of blood T cells in healthy people across ages. A second PCR of roughly 7 to 11 cycles used a sample-barcoded 5' primer and a J-beta primer mix. TCRdb independently ran MiXCR on the 5' RACE reads; one entry per CDR3 protein. The sample shows 700,000 or so distinct CDR3 sequences, 40% to 45% of them seen only once. Specimen: blood. The source is a man of 80 years or more in good health.

The chain recombines TRBV11-2 with TRBJ2-5, with 8 bases fitting TRBD2. Looked up from germline, CDR1 is SGHAT and CDR2 is FQNNGV. The CDR3 loop spans 18 amino acids. V gave up 4 bases and J gave up 11 bases; unmatched junction bases: 24. DNA of the CDR3: TGTGCCAGCAGCTCAACAGGGTCAGCGGGAGCTCCAGGCAATGAGCAGTACTTC. This sequence encodes CASSSTGSAGAPGNEQYF.

This clonotype was counted a few times. The rearrangement joins TRBV5-1 to TRBJ2-2; D not certain. Deletions cut 2 bases from V and 4 bases from J, with 9 bases between. Germline loops: CDR1 SGHRS, CDR2 YFSETQ. This CDR3 is built from 14 residues. The chain's CDR3 is CASSLPTVTGELFF. The CDR3 DNA is TGCGCCAGCAGCTTACCTACAGTCACCGGGGAGCTGTTTTTT.

The chain is built from TRBV5-1 and TRBJ2-3, with 7 bases aligning to TRBD2. Per the germline V gene, CDR1 is SGHRS and CDR2 is YFSETQ. The CDR3 totals 15 residues. Trimming at V came to 5 bases and at J to 1 base, leaving 7 bases not matched to a gene. The CDR3 is CASSRGAGGTDTQYF. In nucleotides, the CDR3 is TGCGCCAGCAGTCGCGGCGCGGGGGGCACAGATACGCAGTATTTT.

The gene calls are TRBV28 and TRBJ1-5, with TRBD1 identical over 7 bases. The CDR3 has 15 amino acids. The ends lost 8 bases at V and 2 bases at J; junction bases unmatched: 9. The V gene's germline CDR1 is MDHEN and CDR2 SYDVKM. The CDR3 loop reads CASATRRGRNQPQHF. The CDR3 DNA sequence: TGTGCCAGCGCCACCAGGAGGGGGCGCAATCAGCCCCAGCATTTT.

This sequence joins TRBV5-6 and TRBJ2-7; maybe TRBD1 (6 bases). V lost 2 bases, J lost 7 bases, and 16 bases lay in between. The CDR3 is 14 amino acids. CDR1 SGHDT and CDR2 YYEEEE come from the germline V gene. CDR3 sequence reads: CASSFGQLGNEQYF. The CDR3 nucleotides read TGTGCCAGCAGCTTTGGACAGTTAGGCAATGAGCAGTACTTC.

This clonotype has a handful of counts. The V and J genes are TRBV7-9 and TRBJ1-1; TRBD1 aligns across 8 bases. Germline V lookup: CDR1 SEHNR, CDR2 FQNEAQ (reference sequence). The CDR3 has 14 residues. J was trimmed by 6 bases and V by 1 base; bases with no gene match: 4. CDR3 amino acids: CASSLETGAAEAFF. CDR3 DNA: TGTGCCAGCAGCTTAGAGACAGGGGCTGCTGAAGCTTTCTTT. The full variable domain, completed using reference TRBV7-9 and TRBJ1-1, is DTGVSQNPRHKITKRGQNVTFRCDPISEHNRLYWYRQTLGQGPEFLTYFQNEAQLEKSRLLSDRFSAERPKGSFSTLEIQRTEQGDSAMYLCASSLETGAAEAFFGQGTRLTVV.

In this sample, this clonotype turned up many times. The chain couples TRBV4-1 to TRBJ2-5, with D perhaps matching TRBD1 (5 bases). This CDR3 contains 15 residues. V was cut by 0 bases and J by 5 bases, with 13 bases left in between. Germline loops: CDR1 MGHRA, CDR2 YSYEKL. The CDR3 region is CASSQEGLLGETQYF. For the CDR3, the DNA is TGCGCCAGCAGCCAAGAGGGGCTTCTGGGGGAGACCCAGTACTTC.

This clonotype was observed a handful of times. V gene TRBV11-2 combines with J gene TRBJ2-1; either TRBD1 or TRBD2 may fit D (5 bases each). The CDR3 is 15 amino acids. Trimming removed 9 bases at V and 15 bases at J, with 30 bases between. From germline, CDR1 is SGHAT and CDR2 FQNNGV. The CDR3 here is CASTLLSGTPREGFF. CDR3 DNA: TGTGCCAGTACCCTATTATCCGGGACGCCCCGTGAGGGGTTCTTC.

This clonotype was counted a few times. V and J are TRBV7-9 and TRBJ2-7, with D perhaps matching TRBD1 or TRBD2 (5 bases each). V was shortened by 7 bases and J by 7 bases, with 20 bases between the two germline ends. Germline V CDR1 and CDR2: SEHNR, FQNEAQ (reference sequence). The CDR3 spans 14 residues. CDR3 nucleotide sequence: TGTGCCAGCACCTCCGCCGAGGGGTCGGGGGAGCAGTACTTC. It specifies CASTSAEGSGEQYF. The full variable domain, completed using reference TRBV7-9 and TRBJ2-7, is DTGVSQNPRHKITKRGQNVTFRCDPISEHNRLYWYRQTLGQGPEFLTYFQNEAQLEKSRLLSDRFSAERPKGSFSTLEIQRTEQGDSAMYLCASTSAEGSGEQYFGPGTRLTVT.

This clonotype was found a few times. J is TRBJ1-6 and V is TRBV10-1; D not resolved. V was trimmed by 5 bases and J by 10 bases, leaving 18 bases between them. From germline, CDR1 is WNHNN and CDR2 SYGVQD (reference sequence). The CDR3 consists of 15 residues. Here the CDR3 reads CASSRDAGEKSPLHF. The CDR3 DNA sequence: TGCGCCAGCAGTCGAGACGCCGGGGAAAAGTCACCCCTCCACTTT.

J is TRBJ2-5 and V is TRBV6-1; 9 nucleotides align to TRBD1. V trimming: 8 bases; J trimming: 11 bases; junction bases outside the gene matches: 18. The germline gives CDR1 MNHNS, CDR2 SASEGT. The CDR3 loop spans 15 amino acids. DNA of the CDR3: TGTGCCAGCGGCGACCGGGACAGGGTAGGAAATGAGCAGTACTTC. Amino acids: CASGDRDRVGNEQYF.

The sample holds a few counts of this clonotype. This rearrangement joins TRBV27 to TRBJ2-2, with TRBD1 matching over 8 bases. Germline V gene sequence: CDR1 MNHEY, CDR2 SMNVEV (reference sequence). There are 16 residues in the CDR3. The junction had 7 bases not matched to a gene; V was cut back by 6 bases and J by 1 base. The CDR3 DNA reads as TGTGCCAGCAGACTTAGAGGGACAGGGAACACCGGGGAGCTGTTTTTT. Its protein is CASRLRGTGNTGELFF.

Comment on this clonotype: Just one base apart from a much larger clone, this may be a read error. The chain has TRBV27 and TRBJ1-1, with D tentatively TRBD1 (5 bases). V was pared by 7 bases and J by 0 bases, with 12 bases between. The germline V gene encodes CDR1 MNHEY and CDR2 SMNVEV (reference sequence). CDR3 length equals 14 residues. The CDR3 here is CASTGRLMNTEAFF. CDR3 DNA sequence: TGTGCCAGCACAGGGCGTTTGATGAACACTGAAGCTTTCTTT.

J is TRBJ2-3 and V is TRBV4-3; the D gene is possibly TRBD2 (6 bases). Trimming removed 1 base from V and 4 bases from J, with 12 bases in between. CDR1 is LGHNA and CDR2 is YSLEER in the germline V gene. The CDR3 contains 15 residues. CDR3 sequence reads: CASSQALARADTQYF. For the CDR3, the DNA is TGCGCCAGCAGCCAAGCACTAGCCCGTGCAGATACGCAGTATTTT.

Concerning this clonotype itself: This could be a read error, since a much larger clone is one nucleotide away. This chain connects TRBV6-6 to TRBJ2-5; 7 bases are a match to TRBD1. The DNA matches TRBJ2-1 better at its end, which makes the J call doubtful. CDR1 is MNHNY, CDR2 SVGAGI, per germline (reference sequence). The CDR3 totals 15 residues. CDR3 coding DNA: TGTGCCAGCAGTTACTCCAGGACAGGACAAGAGACCCAGTTCTTC. This sequence encodes CASSYSRTGQETQFF.

This clonotype was recorded at least ten times. The chain combines TRBV7-2 with TRBJ2-3, with 9 nucleotides matching TRBD2. Germline V gene data show CDR1 as SGHTA and CDR2 as FQGNSA. The J segment lost 4 bases and the V segment lost 1 base, leaving 12 bases of the junction unmatched. The CDR3 length is 18 residues. In nucleotides, the CDR3 is TGTGCCAGCAGCTTAGAACTTTGGCGCGGGGGGGCGGCAGATACGCAGTATTTT. This translates into CASSLELWRGGAADTQYF.

The V call is TRBV14, the J call TRBJ1-4; TRBD1 matches 9 bases. The germline gives CDR1 SGHDN, CDR2 FVKESK. Losses at the gene ends were 2 bases for V and 6 bases for J; bases not matched to a gene: 7. This CDR3 spans 16 amino acids. The CDR3 DNA is TGTGCCAGCAGCCAAATGGAACAGGGGGCGGATGAAAAACTGTTTTTT. Amino acids: CASSQMEQGADEKLFF.

The V gene is TRBV11-3, the J gene TRBJ2-5, with no clear D. From germline, CDR1 is SGHNT and CDR2 YENEEA. The germline V and J ends were trimmed by 5 bases and 0 bases, with 10 bases remaining between them. This CDR3 contains 14 residues. The chain's CDR3 is CASSPGPNQETQYF. The CDR3 region has the DNA TGTGCCAGCAGCCCTGGACCGAACCAAGAGACCCAGTACTTC.

Points on this clonotype: Mismatch with germline at one junction end may stem from a read error. The chain links TRBV6-2 or TRBV6-3 to TRBJ2-1, with TRBD1 identical over 7 bases. The CDR3 contains 16 residues. The germline V gene encodes CDR1 MNHEY and CDR2 SVGEGT. The CDR3 protein is CASSHRQGSSYNGQFF. In DNA form, the CDR3 reads TGTGCCAGCAGCCACAGACAGGGCAGCTCCTACAATGGGCAGTTCTTC.

CDR3 coding DNA: TGTGCCAGCAGCGCCCTAGCGTGGGAGACCCAGTACTTC. It is translated as CASSALAWETQYF. This chain connects TRBV9 to TRBJ2-5; D is possibly TRBD2 (6 bases). Trimming left V 3 bases short and J 5 bases short, with 11 bases between. The germline V gene encodes CDR1 SGDLS and CDR2 YYNGEE. CDR3 length: 13 amino acids.

V gene TRBV6-2 or TRBV6-3 combines with J gene TRBJ1-6; tentatively, D is TRBD1 (6 bases). Germline V lookup: CDR1 MNHEY, CDR2 SVGEGT. The ends were cut back, 0 bases at V and 7 bases at J, with 10 bases in the middle. This CDR3 has 15 residues. The DNA of the CDR3 is TGTGCCAGCAGTTACTCGTCAGGGGTCAATTCACCCCTCCACTTT. It yields the protein CASSYSSGVNSPLHF.

The chain joins TRBV30 to TRBJ1-5; no definite D call. Germline assignment: CDR1 GTSNPN and CDR2 SVGIG (reference sequence). V dropped 0 bases and J dropped 4 bases, with 7 bases sitting between them. The CDR3 runs to 13 residues. CDR3 sequence reads: CAWSVSENQPQHF. Written as DNA, the CDR3 is TGTGCCTGGAGTGTTTCAGAAAATCAGCCCCAGCATTTT.

The table lists this clonotype with a few counts. The chain joins TRBV7-6 to TRBJ2-3; TRBD2 aligns across 8 bases. Germline V lookup: CDR1 SGHVS, CDR2 FNYEAQ. The ends lost 0 bases at V and 4 bases at J; junction bases unmatched: 6. The CDR3 covers 16 residues. Here the CDR3 reads CASSLAGTRGSDTQYF. Written as DNA, the CDR3 is TGTGCCAGCAGCTTAGCGGGGACTAGGGGATCAGATACGCAGTATTTT.

The chain is built from TRBV7-6 and TRBJ2-1; no firm D call. Trimming removed 5 bases from V and 10 bases from J, with 12 bases in between. The CDR3 has 12 residues. Germline-derived CDR1 and CDR2 are SGHVS and FNYEAQ. CDR3 in amino acids: CASSPSIYEQFF. CDR3 nucleotide sequence: TGTGCCAGCAGCCCCAGTATCTACGAGCAGTTCTTC.